What follows are 15 T cell receptor beta chains derived from one specimen sequenced in a study of blood T cell repertoires in COVID-19 (dated by TCRdb to the early 2020s). Receptor amplification or capture employed the immunoSEQ multiplex PCR assay. The clones in this table, taken by TCRdb from immuneACCESS, are in-frame only. Not every clone is retained; where verified, under half of the shortfall comes from an unresolved V gene, and the cause of the rest is unknown. Across this sample there are some 110,000 clones, with over 80% seen only once. Approximately 0.76% of the sample belongs to the ten largest clones. What was sequenced was peripheral blood. These receptors were taken from a woman aged 65 to 85 with acute or convalescent COVID-19.

The rearrangement links TRBV5-8 to TRBJ2-3; D is possibly TRBD1 (6 bases). CDR3 length equals 15 residues. V was clipped by 4 bases and J by 0 bases, with 12 bases between them. The germline gives CDR1 SGHTS, CDR2 YDEGEE. CDR3 bases: TGTGCCAGCAGCCGGGACACCCGTAGCACAGATACGCAGTATTTT. It yields the protein CASSRDTRSTDTQYF.

The table lists this clone with a count of one. The chain joins TRBV18 to TRBJ2-1; 9 nucleotides align to TRBD1. The CDR3 runs to 15 residues. V trimming: 3 bases; J trimming: 10 bases; junction bases outside the gene matches: 10. CDR1 and CDR2 from the germline V gene are KGHSH and LQKENI. CDR3 bases: TGTGCCAGCTCACCCGGGACAGGGAGGTCAGAGGAGCAGTTCTTC. This codes for CASSPGTGRSEEQFF. Full variable domain (rest looked up from reference TRBV18 and TRBJ2-1): NAGVMQNPRHLVRRRGQEARLRCSPMKGHSHVYWYRQLPEEGLKFMVYLQKENIIDESGMPKERFSAEFPKEGPSILRIQQVVRGDSAAYFCASSPGTGRSEEQFFGPGTRLTVL.

V and J are TRBV28 and TRBJ1-5; TRBD1 aligns across 7 bases. CDR1 and CDR2 (germline): MDHEN, SYDVKM. The CDR3 extends over 17 amino acids. V lost 3 bases, J lost 0 bases, and 8 bases stayed unmatched. The CDR3, as DNA: TGTGCCAGCAGTTTCATAATGGGACAGAATAGCAATCAGCCCCAGCATTTT. Translating it yields CASSFIMGQNSNQPQHF.

This chain uses TRBV11-2 with TRBJ2-5; 8 nucleotides agree with TRBD1. There are 17 residues in the CDR3. The V segment lost 1 base and the J segment 2 bases; nucleotides outside the gene matches: 9. CDR1 is SGHAT and CDR2 is FQNNGV in the germline V gene. CDR3 in DNA: TGTGCCAGCAGCTTAGTAATCAACAGGGGGATACAAGAGACCCAGTACTTC. Translating gives CASSLVINRGIQETQYF.

This chain links TRBV3-1 (or the pseudogene TRBV3-2) with TRBJ2-7; TRBD2 matches 11 bases. With 4 bases clipped from V and 5 bases from J, the junction kept 10 bases outside the gene matches. This CDR3 is 16 amino acids long. The V gene's germline CDR1 is LGHDT and CDR2 YNNKEL (reference sequence). In nucleotides, the CDR3 is TGTGCCAGCAGCCGACCCTTTAGCGGGGGGGCGAACGAGCAGTACTTC. As protein: CASSRPFSGGANEQYF.

The J gene is TRBJ1-6, the V gene TRBV7-9; tentative D call: TRBD1 (6 bases). CDR3 length: 15 amino acids. The germline CDR1 and CDR2 sequences are SEHNR and FQNEAQ (reference sequence). Trimming removed 1 base from V and 9 bases from J, with 13 bases in between. This CDR3 is CASSLVQGQGSPLHF. The CDR3, as DNA: TGTGCCAGCAGCTTAGTGCAGGGGCAGGGTTCACCCCTCCACTTT.

V is TRBV5-1 and J is TRBJ2-7; 9 bases are a match to TRBD1. This CDR3 is built from 16 residues. Germline CDR1 is SGHRS and CDR2 is YFSETQ. The trim removed 3 bases at V and 4 bases at J, leaving 11 bases unmatched. This chain's CDR3 is CASSSLPGQGGYEQYF. Here the CDR3 DNA reads TGCGCCAGCAGCTCTTTACCGGGACAGGGAGGATACGAGCAGTACTTC.

V usage is TRBV19 and J usage is TRBJ2-3, with 16 positions matching TRBD2. CDR3 length: 18 amino acids. J lost 0 bases, V lost 5 bases, and 5 bases had no gene match. The V gene's germline CDR1 is LNHDA and CDR2 SQIVND (reference sequence). The CDR3 DNA sequence: TGTGCCAGTAGTGCCGGGACTAGCGGGGGGGCCAGCACAGATACGCAGTATTTT. Its translation is CASSAGTSGGASTDTQYF.

The genes are TRBV3-1 (or the pseudogene TRBV3-2) and TRBJ1-6; 8 bases fit TRBD1. CDR3 length: 15 residues. Germline trimming cut 0 bases from V and 7 bases from J; bases unmatched to any gene: 2. Germline V gives CDR1 LGHDT, CDR2 YNNKEL (reference sequence). The CDR3 protein is CASSQDDRGNSPLHF. In DNA form, the CDR3 reads TGTGCCAGCAGCCAAGATGACAGGGGAAATTCACCCCTCCACTTT.

The J gene is TRBJ1-4, the V gene TRBV7-2, with a tentative D call TRBD1 (5 bases). V lost 0 bases and J lost 3, with 17 bases in between. The CDR3 covers 18 residues. Germline V CDR1 and CDR2: SGHTA, FQGNSA. CDR3 DNA sequence: TGTGCCAGCAGCTTAGCGCTTTTCGGGGGATTGGCTAATGAAAAACTGTTTTTT. Translation gives CASSLALFGGLANEKLFF. The full variable domain, its missing parts supplied by reference TRBV7-2 and TRBJ1-4, is GAGVSQSPSNKVTEKGKDVELRCDPISGHTALYWYRQSLGQGLEFLIYFQGNSAPDKSGLPSDRFSAERTGGSVSTLTIQRTQQEDSAVYLCASSLALFGGLANEKLFFGSGTQLSVL.

The gene calls are TRBV5-7 and TRBJ1-4; no firm D call. TRBV5-7 is an open reading frame, and its role is uncertain. CDR3 size: 17 residues. Between the trimmed V and J ends, which lost 4 bases and 3 bases, there was a span of 19 bases. CDR3: CASSPVGSVEANEKLFF. DNA for the CDR3: TGTGCCAGCAGCCCGGTGGGGAGCGTAGAAGCTAATGAAAAACTGTTTTTT.

The genes are TRBV6-2 or TRBV6-3 and TRBJ2-3, with a weak D call TRBD2 (6 bases). Germline assignment: CDR1 MNHEY and CDR2 SVGEGT. The CDR3 is 14 amino acids. The germline V and J ends were trimmed by 2 bases and 1 base, with 7 bases remaining between them. The DNA of the CDR3 is TGTGCCAGCAGTTACGGGGAGGGCACAGATACGCAGTATTTT. Translated, it gives CASSYGEGTDTQYF.

For the CDR3, the DNA is TGTGCCAGCAGTCCGGACAGTTATAGCAATCAGCCCCAGCATTTT. This encodes CASSPDSYSNQPQHF. The chain combines TRBV28 with TRBJ1-5, with D perhaps TRBD1 (6 bases). The CDR3 is 15 residues long. The germline V and J ends were trimmed by 5 bases and 0 bases, with 11 bases remaining between them. Germline V CDR1 and CDR2: MDHEN, SYDVKM.

The genes are TRBV9 and TRBJ2-2; D ambiguous. The CDR3 has 13 residues. The V and J ends lost 0 bases and 4 bases respectively, with 4 bases between them. Germline lookup yields CDR1 SGDLS and CDR2 YYNGEE. CDR3: CASSVAPTGELFF. CDR3 bases: TGTGCCAGCAGCGTAGCTCCCACCGGGGAGCTGTTTTTT.

This clone was counted between two and nine times. V usage is TRBV9 and J usage is TRBJ1-1, with TRBD1 identical over 8 bases. V shed 4 bases, J shed 3 bases, and the junction held 2 bases outside the gene matches. The CDR3 is 13 amino acids. Germline CDR1 and CDR2: SGDLS and YYNGEE. CDR3 in DNA: TGTGCCAGCAGCCAGGGGGCGGACACTGAAGCTTTCTTT. It yields the protein CASSQGADTEAFF.